This is a list of T cell receptor beta chains from one sample in a study of T cell responses to AZD1222 COVID-19 vaccine. Libraries were prepared by immunoSEQ multiplex PCR; TCRdb keeps only in-frame clonotypes and omits some of them. The table lists around 130,000 clones, approximately 88% of them singletons, with 15% to 20% in the top ten. The sequences come from peripheral blood, collected on day 0 of MenACWY control vaccination. These TCRs come from an adult in good health. CDR3s include the opening cysteine and the closing phenylalanine or tryptophan. The D gene is left open where the match is weak. Part of the rows lack a size; the others show once, few, many or a class for expanded clones.

D gene	V gene	J gene	CDR3 length	clone size	CDR3 protein	CDR3 DNA
TRBD2	TRBV4-2	TRBJ2-7	16	NA	CASSQLLRDYPRGQYF	TGTGCCAGCAGCCAATTACTCCGGGACTACCCTCGGGGGCAGTACTTC
TRBD2	TRBV30	TRBJ2-1	13	NA	CAWGTSGSGEQFF	TGTGCCTGGGGGACTAGCGGGAGCGGTGAGCAGTTCTTC
NA	TRBV27	TRBJ1-6	16	NA	CASSRGGGSYNSPLHF	TGTGCCAGCAGTCGGGGCGGGGGCTCCTATAATTCACCCCTCCACTTT
NA	TRBV11-2	TRBJ1-1	14	NA	CASSLKRDFTEAFF	TGTGCCAGCAGCTTAAAGAGGGACTTCACTGAAGCTTTCTTT
NA	TRBV7-3	TRBJ2-3	13	NA	CASRGYGTDTQYF	TGTGCCAGCAGAGGGTATGGGACAGATACGCAGTATTTT
NA	TRBV6-1	TRBJ2-1	16	NA	CASSGRLVGSYNEQFF	TGTGCCAGCAGTGGAAGACTAGTCGGATCCTACAATGAGCAGTTCTTC
TRBD1	TRBV11-2	TRBJ2-5	16	NA	CASTLVGDRWAQTQYF	TGTGCCAGCACCCTAGTCGGGGACAGGTGGGCGCAGACCCAGTACTTC
NA	TRBV6-4	TRBJ2-3	13	NA	CASSVDFRDTQYF	TGTGCCAGCAGTGTGGACTTCCGAGATACGCAGTATTTT
NA	TRBV2	TRBJ2-3	16	NA	CASSRRGLSSTDTQYF	TGTGCCAGCAGCAGGAGGGGGTTGTCTAGCACAGATACGCAGTATTTT
NA	TRBV7-9	TRBJ2-7	14	NA	CASSRTDGSYEQYF	TGTGCCAGCAGCCGGACGGACGGATCCTACGAGCAGTACTTC
TRBD1	TRBV7-6	TRBJ1-1	15	NA	CASSSQDRGGTEAFF	TGTGCCAGCAGCTCGCAAGACAGGGGTGGGACTGAAGCTTTCTTT
NA	TRBV7-8	TRBJ2-2	18	few	CASSLAGGQRALPGELFF	TGTGCCAGCAGCTTAGCAGGGGGCCAGCGGGCCCTGCCCGGGGAGCTGTTTTTT
NA	TRBV10-2	TRBJ1-6	14	NA	CATWDGSYNSPLHF	TGCGCCACCTGGGACGGGTCCTATAATTCACCCCTCCACTTT
TRBD2	TRBV27	TRBJ2-3	15	once	CASSSSGSSTDTQYF	TGTGCCAGCAGTTCTAGCGGGTCTAGCACAGATACGCAGTATTTT
TRBD2	TRBV2	TRBJ2-1	14	NA	CASIGLAGVNEQFF	TGTGCCAGCATCGGACTAGCGGGAGTCAATGAGCAGTTCTTC
TRBD2	TRBV6-5	TRBJ2-7	15	NA	CASSYSTSGSYEQYF	TGTGCCAGCAGTTACTCGACTAGCGGCTCCTACGAGCAGTACTTC
NA	TRBV2	TRBJ2-5	13	once	CASPKAQSRTQYF	TGTGCCAGCCCGAAGGCACAGTCCAGGACCCAGTACTTC